This is a list of T cell receptor beta chains from one sample in a study of identifying expanded T cells in peripheral blood. Assay used: immunoSEQ multiplex PCR; TCRdb lists only in-frame clones, some missing. The sample has about 81,000 clones, roughly 84% seen once. Source material: blood. These TCRs come from a person aged 18-70 years in good health. CDR3s include the opening cysteine and the closing phenylalanine or tryptophan. A D gene is named only where the DNA matches it firmly. Size is stated for part of the rows, as once, few or many counts, or as a class when the clone is expanded.

NA	TRBJ2-1	TRBV14	NA	CASSQDPDYEQFF	TGTGCCAGCAGCCAAGATCCGGACTATGAGCAGTTCTTC
NA	TRBJ1-3	TRBV7-9	TRBD1	CASSPGGTPKLSGNTIYF	TGTGCCAGCAGCCCAGGGGGGACACCCAAACTCTCTGGAAACACCATATATTTT
NA	TRBJ1-2	TRBV28	NA	CAHTRPGHYGYTF	TGTGCCCACACGAGGCCAGGCCACTATGGCTACACCTTC
NA	TRBJ1-3	TRBV25-1	NA	CASSEFGVGNTIYF	TGTGCCAGCAGTGAATTTGGGGTGGGAAACACCATATATTTT
NA	TRBJ2-7	TRBV9	TRBD2	CASSVAAGRSDEQYF	TGTGCCAGCAGCGTAGCCGCCGGGAGGTCCGACGAGCAGTACTTC
NA	TRBJ2-6	TRBV7-2	NA	CASSLALSGANVLTF	TGTGCCAGCAGCTTAGCCCTCTCTGGGGCCAACGTCCTGACTTTC
NA	TRBJ2-7	TRBV7-2	TRBD1	CASSQTLGQRSSYEQYF	TGTGCCAGCAGCCAAACCTTGGGACAGAGGAGCTCCTACGAGCAGTACTTC
NA	TRBJ2-2	TRBV7-3	NA	CASSPAGFTGELFF	TGTGCCAGCAGCCCGGCGGGATTCACCGGGGAGCTGTTTTTT
NA	TRBJ1-2	TRBV30	NA	CAWSGSFDGYTF	TGTGCCTGGAGTGGATCTTTCGATGGCTACACCTTC
few	TRBJ2-3	TRBV7-9	TRBD2	CASSEGLAGGTDTQYF	TGTGCCAGCAGCGAGGGACTAGCGGGAGGGACAGATACGCAGTATTTT
NA	TRBJ2-3	TRBV4-3	NA	CASSQDWGERSDTQYF	TGCGCCAGCAGCCAAGATTGGGGGGAGCGGTCAGATACGCAGTATTTT
NA	TRBJ1-5	TRBV9	NA	CASSPDIYSNQPQHF	TGTGCCAGCAGCCCCGACATCTATAGCAATCAGCCCCAGCATTTT
medium-sized	TRBJ1-2	TRBV9	NA	CASSVTGLYGYTF	TGTGCCAGCAGCGTCACAGGGCTGTATGGCTACACCTTC
NA	TRBJ2-1	TRBV5-1	TRBD2	CASSLGGTSGPKSYNEQFF	TGCGCCAGCAGCCTCGGTGGGACTAGCGGTCCTAAGTCCTACAATGAGCAGTTCTTC
NA	TRBJ2-7	TRBV11-2	TRBD2	CASSSLAGVYEQYF	TGTGCCAGCAGCTCGCTAGCGGGAGTGTACGAGCAGTACTTC
once	TRBJ2-7	TRBV11-2	NA	CASSLDNVSDEQYF	TGTGCCAGCAGCTTAGATAATGTATCGGACGAGCAGTACTTC
NA	TRBJ1-5	TRBV30	NA	CAWSEQSNQPQHF	TGTGCCTGGAGTGAGCAAAGCAATCAGCCCCAGCATTTT
NA	TRBJ2-7	TRBV13	TRBD2	CASSSRLAAVHEQYF	TGTGCCAGCAGCTCCCGACTAGCGGCCGTACACGAGCAGTACTTC
NA	TRBJ2-7	TRBV10-3	NA	CATAGGTREQYF	TGTGCCACCGCAGGCGGGACACGGGAGCAGTACTTC
NA	TRBJ2-2	TRBV5-1	NA	CASSSGQDTGELFF	TGCGCCAGCAGCTCGGGTCAGGACACCGGGGAGCTGTTTTTT
few	TRBJ1-2	TRBV5-1	TRBD1	CASSAPRDRGGGYTF	TGCGCCAGCAGCGCGCCCCGGGACAGGGGGGGCGGCTACACCTTC
NA	TRBJ1-1	TRBV30	NA	CAWSVSRETEAFF	TGTGCCTGGAGTGTATCCAGGGAAACTGAAGCTTTCTTT
NA	TRBJ2-2	TRBV4-1	TRBD1	CASSPRTGADTGELFF	TGCGCCAGCAGCCCCCGGACAGGGGCCGACACCGGGGAGCTGTTTTTT
NA	TRBJ2-1	TRBV6-1	TRBD1	CASSGGQGAVRQFF	TGTGCCAGCAGTGGGGGACAGGGGGCTGTGAGGCAGTTCTTC
NA	TRBJ1-3	TRBV9	NA	CASSVGGETGNTIYF	TGTGCCAGCTCCGTCGGGGGGGAAACTGGAAACACCATATATTTT
NA	TRBJ1-2	TRBV18	NA	CASSPPNTGIGGYTF	TGTGCCAGCTCACCCCCCAATACAGGGATCGGCGGCTACACCTTC
NA	TRBJ2-3	TRBV18	NA	CASSPPFGADSTDTQYF	TGTGCCAGCTCACCACCGTTCGGAGCGGACTCCACAGATACGCAGTATTTT
NA	TRBJ2-7	TRBV29-1	NA	CSVQEGSYEQYF	TGCAGCGTCCAAGAGGGCTCCTACGAGCAGTACTTC
NA	TRBJ1-1	TRBV30	NA	CAWSWMVSQPTEAFF	TGTGCCTGGAGTTGGATGGTGTCGCAGCCTACTGAAGCTTTCTTT
NA	TRBJ2-1	TRBV5-1	NA	CASSLGGDTYNEQFF	TGCGCCAGCAGCTTGGGCGGGGACACCTACAATGAGCAGTTCTTC
NA	TRBJ2-7	TRBV28	NA	CASRQGSYEQYF	TGTGCCAGCAGACAGGGATCCTACGAGCAGTACTTC
few	TRBJ2-3	TRBV10-1	NA	CASSKTSLLGPDTQYF	TGCGCCAGCAGTAAGACTAGTTTATTAGGTCCAGATACGCAGTATTTT
once	TRBJ2-7	TRBV7-6	NA	CASSLGIRELPVQYF	TGTGCCAGCAGCTTAGGAATTCGGGAGCTCCCTGTCCAGTACTTC
NA	TRBJ2-7	TRBV25-1	NA	CASSEYKFGRYEQYF	TGTGCCAGCAGTGAATATAAGTTTGGGCGCTACGAGCAGTACTTC
NA	TRBJ1-2	TRBV5-1	TRBD1	CASSPSGTGPYGYTF	TGCGCCAGCAGCCCATCCGGGACAGGGCCCTATGGCTACACCTTC
NA	TRBJ2-3	TRBV7-2	NA	CASSSGHSTDTQYF	TGTGCCAGCAGCTCCGGGCACAGCACAGATACGCAGTATTTT
once	TRBJ2-7	TRBV13	NA	CASKWATSYEQYF	TGTGCCAGCAAGTGGGCGACGTCCTACGAGCAGTACTTC
few	TRBJ2-7	TRBV7-9	TRBD2	CASSLVAGSTYEQYF	TGTGCCAGCAGCTTGGTAGCGGGATCAACCTACGAGCAGTACTTC
NA	TRBJ2-7	TRBV19	NA	CASRDCSYEQYF	TGTGCCAGCCGGGACTGCTCCTACGAGCAGTACTTC
NA	TRBJ2-7	TRBV28	TRBD1	CASSWTGSAYEQYF	TGTGCCAGCAGTTGGACAGGGAGTGCCTACGAGCAGTACTTC
NA	TRBJ2-7	TRBV23-1	NA	CASSQVNTAFLAGPSSYEQYF	TGCGCCAGCAGTCAAGTGAACACAGCCTTTTTGGCAGGCCCTAGCTCCTACGAGCAGTACTTC
NA	TRBJ2-1	TRBV23-1	NA	CASSLTPGVAVQSSYNEQFF	TGCGCCAGCAGTCTAACTCCGGGGGTAGCGGTTCAAAGCTCCTACAATGAGCAGTTCTTC
NA	TRBJ2-7	TRBV27	TRBD1	CASSPSDRPSYEQYF	TGTGCCAGCAGTCCCTCGGACAGGCCCTCCTACGAGCAGTACTTC
once	TRBJ2-1	TRBV14	TRBD1	CASSQDWEGDRRFF	TGTGCCAGCAGCCAAGATTGGGAAGGGGACAGGCGGTTCTTC
few	TRBJ1-5	TRBV6-5	TRBD1	CASSTGTDHQPQHF	TGTGCCAGCAGCACCGGGACAGATCATCAGCCCCAGCATTTT
NA	TRBJ1-2	TRBV9	NA	CASSGTLSFNYGYTF	TGTGCCAGCAGCGGGACCCTGAGTTTTAACTATGGCTACACCTTC
many	TRBJ2-2	TRBV19	NA	CAGGETANTGELFF	TGTGCCGGGGGCGAAACCGCGAACACCGGGGAGCTGTTTTTT
NA	TRBJ1-2	TRBV7-8	NA	CASSLGSGVNYGYTF	TGTGCCAGCAGCTTAGGGTCAGGGGTCAACTATGGCTACACCTTC
NA	TRBJ2-2	TRBV5-4	TRBD1	CASSRQGYTGELFF	TGTGCCAGCAGCCGACAGGGTTACACCGGGGAGCTGTTTTTT
NA	TRBJ2-7	TRBV18	TRBD1	CASSPRQGVDEQYF	TGTGCCAGCTCACCCAGACAGGGAGTAGACGAGCAGTACTTC